Listed below are T cell receptor beta chains from one sample, sequenced in a study of CD8 T cell repertoires and HIV-1 epitope variants. This table comes from immunoSEQ multiplex PCR, and its TCRdb copy is limited to in-frame clones, with some not included. The sample yields 95,000 or so clones, approximately 70% seen once. The specimen sequenced was uncultured baseline CD8+ T cells from peripheral blood mononuclear cells (PBMCs). The receptors shown here come from a male donor with HIV. The CDR3 runs from the conserved cysteine through the conserved F or W. D genes are given only for firm matches. The size entry is marked missing in some rows and otherwise reads once, few, many or a size class.

J gene,V gene,D gene,clone size,CDR3 DNA,CDR3 protein
TRBJ2-7,TRBV5-6,NA,NA,TGTGCCAGCAGCTTGGGGGGGCAAGTTGCCTACGAGCAGTACTTC,CASSLGGQVAYEQYF
TRBJ2-2,TRBV30,TRBD2,once,TGTGCCTGGAGTGTACTTCTAGCGGGGGGGCCGGGCACCGGGGAGCTGTTTTTT,CAWSVLLAGGPGTGELFF
TRBJ1-2,TRBV4-3,NA,NA,TGCGCCAGCAGCCAAGATGGCGTCCAGGCGAGCAACTATGGCTACACCTTC,CASSQDGVQASNYGYTF
TRBJ2-7,TRBV2,NA,NA,TGTGCCAGCCTCTACGGAGCCTACGAGCAGTACTTC,CASLYGAYEQYF
TRBJ1-2,TRBV6-6,NA,NA,TGTGCCAGCAGCCAACTTCCGGGACAAGGTCGAGGTGGCTACACCTTC,CASSQLPGQGRGGYTF
TRBJ1-5,TRBV2,TRBD1,NA,TGTGCCAGCAGCCCGAGACAGACAGGGAATCAGCCCCAGCATTTT,CASSPRQTGNQPQHF
TRBJ2-7,TRBV5-4,NA,NA,TGTGCCAGCAGTCCCGACTGGACCTCCTACGAGCAGTACTTC,CASSPDWTSYEQYF
TRBJ1-3,TRBV10-3,NA,NA,TGTGCCATCAGGGGACAAACAGGGACTGGAAACACCATATATTTT,CAIRGQTGTGNTIYF
TRBJ2-1,TRBV30,NA,few,TGTGCCCGATCTTACGGGGGTGAGAGCTCCTACAATGAGCAGTTCTTC,CARSYGGESSYNEQFF
TRBJ2-5,TRBV25-1,NA,few,TGTGCCAGCAGTGAAGTTAGGACCCAGTACTTC,CASSEVRTQYF
TRBJ2-1,TRBV18,TRBD2,NA,TGTGCCAGCTCACTACTAGCGGGGCCCAGGGGTAATGAGCAGTTCTTC,CASSLLAGPRGNEQFF
TRBJ1-1,TRBV6-1,TRBD1,NA,TGTGCCAGCAGTGACCGGACAGGGGTACGGCGGACTGAAGCTTTCTTT,CASSDRTGVRRTEAFF
TRBJ2-1,TRBV10-2,NA,NA,TGCGCCAGCAGTGAGATGGGCGAAACCTACAATGAGCAGTTCTTC,CASSEMGETYNEQFF
TRBJ1-4,TRBV29-1,NA,few,TGCAGCGTTGAATACCAGGGCGGGGAAAAACTGTTTTTT,CSVEYQGGEKLFF
TRBJ1-5,TRBV27,TRBD1,NA,TGTGCCAGCATCCCTTTGGGGGGGACAGGGGGCTTGAGGGGCAATCAGCCCCAGCATTTT,CASIPLGGTGGLRGNQPQHF